Listed here is a single TCR beta chain. Its antigen remains unidentified. The source of the sample is a study of T-cell reconstitution after alpha-beta-depleted transplantation in children. Findings and limits, study-wide: Reportedly, roughly two months post-transplant, alpha-beta T cells arose from several hundred expanded graft clones.

V gave up 4 bases and J gave up 6 bases, with 16 bases separating them. The CDR3 runs to 13 residues. Germline CDR1 is SQVTM and CDR2 is ANQGSEA. A TCRbeta library incorporating unique molecular identifiers was prepared. TCRdb re-called the PCR reads with MiXCR, one entry per CDR3 protein. This table holds more than 200,000 distinct CDR3 sequences, around 25% found once. Sequenced here: PBMCs, sampled before TCRalphabeta/CD19-depleted stem cell transplant. The sequence came from a girl aged 2-9 years with Fanconi anemia, due to receive a stem cell transplant. The chain employs TRBV29-1 and TRBJ2-7; weak D call: TRBD2 (6 bases). DNA for the CDR3: TGCAGCGTTGGCGGACGGGGGACGGGCGAGCAGTACTTC. Amino acid sequence: CSVGGRGTGEQYF.